The 27 T cell receptor beta chains below come from one sample, sequenced in a study of Ad26.COV2.S vaccination and SARS-CoV-2 variants. Sequencing was performed with immunoSEQ multiplex PCR; in TCRdb, only in-frame clones are kept and a portion is missing. The sample carries hundreds of thousands of clones, around 93% recorded once. Specified treatment: roughly 20 received Ad26.COV2.S at low or high dose, single or two shots; 5 received placebo; per-sample allocation not given. Vaccine and placebo recipients were sampled on day 63 after the first injection. This material consisted of peripheral blood, taken in a trial of Ad26.COV2.S vaccine versus placebo. The receptor set was obtained from a person aged 18 to 65 who received the Ad26.COV2.S COVID-19 vaccine or a placebo.

This chain links TRBV7-2 with TRBJ2-7; D remains unclear. Trimming removed 7 bases at V and 3 bases at J, with 25 bases between. CDR3 length equals 17 residues. The V gene's germline CDR1 is SGHTA and CDR2 FQGNSA. CDR3 nucleotides: TGTGCCAGCATCAAAGGATGGTATAGTGCGCCCCACTACGAGCAGTACTTC. This encodes CASIKGWYSAPHYEQYF.

The J gene is TRBJ2-1, the V gene TRBV6-2 or TRBV6-3; a possible D gene is TRBD1 (5 bases). CDR3 length equals 13 residues. Trimming took off 2 bases at V and 5 bases at J, with 7 bases between the two ends. Germline V gives CDR1 MNHEY, CDR2 SVGEGT. The CDR3 here is CASSYIQDNEQFF. DNA of the CDR3: TGTGCCAGCAGTTACATACAGGACAATGAGCAGTTCTTC.

This chain joins TRBV7-9 and TRBJ2-1, with D possibly being TRBD1 (6 bases). The V end was cut by 0 bases, the J end by 10 bases, with 10 bases between. The CDR3 sequence is 13 residues long. The germline gives CDR1 SEHNR, CDR2 FQNEAQ (reference sequence). As DNA, the CDR3 is TGTGCCAGCAGCTTAGCGGATACAGGGGAGCAGTTCTTC. Its protein product is CASSLADTGEQFF. The complete variable domain, with remaining parts taken from reference TRBV7-9 and TRBJ2-1, reads DTGVSQNPRHKITKRGQNVTFRCDPISEHNRLYWYRQTLGQGPEFLTYFQNEAQLEKSRLLSDRFSAERPKGSFSTLEIQRTEQGDSAMYLCASSLADTGEQFFGPGTRLTVL.

V and J are TRBV6-4 and TRBJ2-1, with TRBD2 matching 10 bases. With 4 bases clipped from V and 0 bases from J, the junction kept 3 bases outside the gene matches. Germline values: CDR1 MRHNA, CDR2 SNTAGT. The CDR3 loop spans 16 amino acids. CDR3 protein: CASSVLAGNSYNEQFF. CDR3 DNA sequence: TGTGCCAGCAGTGTACTAGCGGGGAACTCCTACAATGAGCAGTTCTTC.

The rearrangement links TRBV28 to TRBJ2-7; TRBD1 matches at 9 bases. Germline CDR1 and CDR2: MDHEN and SYDVKM. J was trimmed by 4 bases and V by 1 base; bases with no gene match: 14. CDR3 length: 18 residues. Written as DNA, the CDR3 is TGTGCCAGCAGTTTATCCCCAATAGGGGTGGGGACAGGGTACGAGCAGTACTTC. Amino acid sequence: CASSLSPIGVGTGYEQYF.

The gene calls are TRBV28 and TRBJ2-1; no firm D call. The CDR3 has 16 residues. Between the trimmed V and J ends, which lost 5 bases and 0 bases, there was a span of 14 bases. The V gene's germline CDR1 is MDHEN and CDR2 SYDVKM. In DNA form, the CDR3 reads TGTGCCAGCAGTGACCCATCCTTGGGCTCCTACAATGAGCAGTTCTTC. Amino acids: CASSDPSLGSYNEQFF.

The V call is TRBV7-9, the J call TRBJ2-7; TRBD2 aligns across 7 bases. CDR3 length: 13 residues. The germline gives CDR1 SEHNR, CDR2 FQNEAQ (reference sequence). The V gene end was trimmed by 5 bases and the J gene end by 4 bases; junction bases not matched to a gene: 5. CDR3 in amino acids: CASSARGRYEQYF. CDR3 in DNA: TGTGCCAGCAGCGCGCGGGGGAGGTACGAGCAGTACTTC.

The rearrangement joins TRBV28 to TRBJ1-6, with D hard to call. This CDR3 region has 13 residues. Germline V CDR1 and CDR2: MDHEN, SYDVKM. V gave up 7 bases and J gave up 6 bases, with 10 bases separating them. Here the CDR3 reads CASIGSVNSPLHF. In DNA form, the CDR3 reads TGTGCCAGCATTGGGTCGGTTAATTCACCCCTCCACTTT. The whole variable domain, remainder taken from reference TRBV28 and TRBJ1-6, is DVKVTQSSRYLVKRTGEKVFLECVQDMDHENMFWYRQDPGLGLRLIYFSYDVKMKEKGDIPEGYSVSREKKERFSLILESASTNQTSMYLCASIGSVNSPLHFGNGTRLTVT.

The chain joins TRBV27 to TRBJ1-2; no firm D call. V gave up 5 bases and J gave up 4 bases, with 20 bases separating them. Germline CDR1 is MNHEY and CDR2 is SMNVEV (reference sequence). The CDR3 runs to 16 residues. CDR3 sequence: CASSLKPNSVTYGYTF. The CDR3 coding sequence is TGTGCCAGCAGTCTAAAGCCTAACAGCGTCACCTATGGCTACACCTTC.

The chain employs TRBV6-5 and TRBJ1-6; 9 nucleotides line up with TRBD1. Germline CDR1 MNHEY, CDR2 SVGAGI. This CDR3 comprises 13 residues. The junction had 2 bases not matched to a gene; V was cut back by 7 bases and J by 7 bases. The CDR3 nucleotides are TGTGCCAGCACGGGACAGGGCAATTCACCCCTCCACTTT. Translated: CASTGQGNSPLHF.

The CDR3 is CASSLNTEAFF. The CDR3 DNA follows: TGCGCCAGCAGCTTGAACACTGAAGCTTTCTTT. The rearrangement links TRBV5-1 to TRBJ1-1; no clear D gene. Germline lookup yields CDR1 SGHRS and CDR2 YFSETQ. Trimming left V 1 base short and J 2 bases short, with 0 bases between. This CDR3 has 11 residues.

The chain combines TRBV27 with TRBJ2-4; a weak D match, TRBD1 (5 bases). CDR1 and CDR2 (germline): MNHEY, SMNVEV (reference sequence). Trimming removed 3 bases at V and 0 bases at J, with 15 bases between. The CDR3 is made up of 17 amino acids. The CDR3: CASSFGLPREAKNIQYF. In nucleotides, the CDR3 is TGTGCCAGCAGTTTCGGTCTCCCCAGGGAAGCCAAAAACATTCAGTACTTC.

The chain uses TRBV4-1 and TRBJ2-1; D remains ambiguous. Trimming left V 2 bases short and J 5 bases short, with 4 bases between. There are 12 residues in the CDR3. CDR1 MGHRA and CDR2 YSYEKL come from the germline V gene. CDR3 protein: CASSQLNNEQFF. The CDR3 DNA reads as TGCGCCAGCAGCCAACTTAACAATGAGCAGTTCTTC.

The V gene is TRBV5-1, the J gene TRBJ2-7, with 9 bases lining up with TRBD1. Germline assignment: CDR1 SGHRS and CDR2 YFSETQ. Losses at the gene ends were 4 bases for V and 4 bases for J; bases not matched to a gene: 6. The CDR3 is made up of 14 amino acids. The CDR3 sequence: CASSRTGDSYEQYF. The CDR3 bases are TGCGCCAGCAGCAGGACAGGGGACTCTTACGAGCAGTACTTC.

This rearrangement joins TRBV7-8 to TRBJ2-1; 11 bases match TRBD2. Germline V lookup: CDR1 SGHVS, CDR2 FQNEAQ. Germline trimming cut 4 bases from V and 10 bases from J; bases unmatched to any gene: 6. The CDR3 consists of 14 residues. The CDR3 reads CASSSSGGPREQFF. In DNA, the CDR3 is TGTGCCAGCAGCTCTAGCGGGGGGCCGAGAGAGCAGTTCTTC.

This chain connects TRBV2 to TRBJ1-4; D call uncertain. V was cut by 3 bases and J by 6 bases, with 8 bases left in between. CDR3 length: 13 amino acids. Per the germline V gene, CDR1 is SNHLY and CDR2 is FYNNEI. CDR3 sequence reads: CASSEVLDEKLFF. The CDR3 DNA reads TGTGCCAGCAGTGAGGTTCTGGATGAAAAACTGTTTTTT. Variable domain in full (rest from reference TRBV2 and TRBJ1-4): EPEVTQTPSHQVTQMGQEVILRCVPISNHLYFYWYRQILGQKVEFLVSFYNNEISEKSEIFDDQFSVERPDGSNFTLKIRSTKLEDSAMYFCASSEVLDEKLFFGSGTQLSVL.

CDR3 protein: CAWKRRGRSEAFF. CDR3 sequence (DNA): TGTGCCTGGAAGAGACGGGGAAGGTCTGAAGCTTTCTTT. The chain combines TRBV30 with TRBJ1-1; D gene uncertain. Germline CDR1 GTSNPN, CDR2 SVGIG (reference sequence). V lost 4 bases to trimming and J lost 6 bases, with 15 bases between them. The length of the CDR3 is 13 residues.

V usage is TRBV6-5 and J usage is TRBJ1-2; 8 nucleotides line up with TRBD1. CDR1 and CDR2 (germline): MNHEY, SVGAGI. V gave up 1 base and J gave up 5 bases; unmatched junction bases: 6. CDR3 length: 15 residues. CDR3: CASSYWQGAVYGYTF. CDR3 DNA sequence: TGTGCCAGCAGTTACTGGCAGGGGGCTGTATATGGCTACACCTTC.

This clone was seen only once. V is TRBV20-1 and J is TRBJ2-3; unclear D gene. The V gene's germline CDR1 is DFQATT and CDR2 SNEGSKA (reference sequence). This CDR3 contains 10 residues. The germline V and J ends were trimmed by 8 bases and 6 bases, with 9 bases remaining between them. The CDR3 region has the DNA TGCAGTACAAGCGAGGATACGCAGTATTTT. Protein: CSTSEDTQYF.

This chain connects TRBV25-1 to TRBJ1-4; TRBD1 agrees at 9 bases. Germline loops: CDR1 MGHDK, CDR2 SYGVNS. There are 15 residues in the CDR3. The trim removed 3 bases at V and 5 bases at J, leaving 4 bases unmatched. This CDR3 is CASSDITGGNEKLFF. In nucleotides, the CDR3 is TGTGCCAGCAGTGATATAACAGGGGGCAATGAAAAACTGTTTTTT. Full variable domain (remainder filled in from reference TRBV25-1 and TRBJ1-4): EADIYQTPRYLVIGTGKKITLECSQTMGHDKMYWYQQDPGMELHLIHYSYGVNSTEKGDLSSESTVSRIRTEHFPLTLESARPSHTSQYLCASSDITGGNEKLFFGSGTQLSVL.

The V gene is TRBV27, the J gene TRBJ2-7, with D perhaps TRBD2 (7 bases). V dropped 5 bases and J dropped 4 bases, with 12 bases sitting between them. Germline values: CDR1 MNHEY, CDR2 SMNVEV (reference sequence). This CDR3 has 13 residues. CDR3 bases: TGTGCCAGCAGTAGGGGGGGCAGATACGAGCAGTACTTC. It specifies CASSRGGRYEQYF.

This clone has just one count. J is TRBJ2-5 and V is TRBV30; possibly TRBD1 or TRBD2 for D (6 bases each). The CDR3 length is 15 residues. Germline values: CDR1 GTSNPN, CDR2 SVGIG (reference sequence). The V end lost 5 bases, the J end lost 0 bases, and 16 bases lay between the germline ends. This CDR3 reads CAWGGPLRDQETQYF. The DNA for the CDR3 is TGTGCCTGGGGGGGGCCCCTGAGGGACCAAGAGACCCAGTACTTC.

This sequence joins TRBV4-1 and TRBJ2-7, with D uncertain. CDR1 is MGHRA, CDR2 YSYEKL, per germline. The CDR3 covers 11 residues. Trimming took 2 bases from V and 3 from J, leaving 2 bases between them. Here the CDR3 reads CASSQSYEQYF. The DNA of the CDR3 is TGCGCCAGCAGCCAAAGCTACGAGCAGTACTTC.

This clone appeared a single time. The chain links TRBV27 to TRBJ2-2; unclear D gene. The CDR3 spans 12 residues. The ends were cut back, 6 bases at V and 6 bases at J, with 8 bases in the middle. The germline gives CDR1 MNHEY, CDR2 SMNVEV (reference sequence). CDR3 in DNA: TGTGCCAGCAGGGCGAGCCCCGGGGAGCTGTTTTTT. This translates into CASRASPGELFF.

CDR3 nucleotides: TGTGCCAGCAGCTCCGGGGGGCCTTCGTACAATGAGCAGTTCTTC. The encoded protein is CASSSGGPSYNEQFF. The genes are TRBV7-2 and TRBJ2-1; D possibly corresponds to TRBD2 (7 bases). Germline V gene sequence: CDR1 SGHTA, CDR2 FQGNSA. This CDR3 spans 15 amino acids. V was trimmed by 4 bases and J by 4 bases, leaving 14 bases between them.

The CDR3: CASSLFTSADTQYF. Written as DNA, the CDR3 is TGTGCCAGCAGCTTATTCACATCGGCAGATACGCAGTATTTT. The chain is built from TRBV7-2 and TRBJ2-3; D gene unclear. Between the trimmed V and J ends, which lost 2 bases and 4 bases, there was a span of 10 bases. This CDR3 is built from 14 residues. Germline lookup yields CDR1 SGHTA and CDR2 FQGNSA.

V is TRBV12-5 and J is TRBJ2-2; a weak D match, TRBD2 (5 bases). The V end was cut by 6 bases, the J end by 0 bases, with 8 bases between. Germline V gene data show CDR1 as LGHNT and CDR2 as FRNRAP. The CDR3 spans 14 residues. The CDR3: CASGYGTNTGELFF. The CDR3, as DNA: TGTGCTAGTGGCTACGGGACGAACACCGGGGAGCTGTTTTTT.